These 15 T cell receptor beta chains share one sample of origin, sequenced in a study of regulatory T cells in long-lasting Graves disease. The time point is: newly diagnosed GD, antithyroid drugs for less than 3 months. PBMC-extracted RNA yielded the TCR library. Combining iRepertoire HTBI primers with Arm-PCR of CDR3 regions, the authors built TCR beta libraries. Each CDR3 protein gets one entry after TCRdb re-called the multiplex PCR reads with MiXCR. The sample lists 350,000 to 500,000 distinct CDR3 sequences, 16% seen once, with 9.5% to 12% in the top ten. These same records also appear under a second study, on T cells in Graves' hyperthyroidism and ophthalmopathy.

The sequencing used peripheral blood mononuclear cells (PBMCs), collected at new diagnosis, from a patient treated with antithyroid drugs. These receptors came from a woman aged 25 to 39 with Graves disease.

This clonotype was counted many times. The rearrangement links TRBV5-1 to TRBJ1-1; D is perhaps TRBD1 (6 bases). V dropped 0 bases and J dropped 0 bases, with 12 bases sitting between them. This CDR3 is built from 16 residues. The germline V gene encodes CDR1 SGHRS and CDR2 YFSETQ. CDR3 loop: CASSLVQGRLNTEAFF. CDR3 nucleotides: TGCGCCAGCAGCTTGGTTCAGGGGCGGTTGAACACTGAAGCTTTCTTT.

This clonotype was seen ten or more times. The chain has TRBV7-6 and TRBJ2-2; D possibly matches TRBD1 or TRBD2 (5 bases each). V lost 1 base to trimming and J lost 4 bases, with 7 bases between them. There are 14 residues in the CDR3. The germline V gene has CDR1 SGHVS and CDR2 FNYEAQ. The CDR3 is CASSLERGTGELFF. As DNA, the CDR3 is TGTGCCAGCAGCTTAGAGAGGGGCACCGGGGAGCTGTTTTTT. Using reference TRBV7-6 and TRBJ2-2 for the parts outside the CDR3, the full variable domain is GAGVSQSPRYKVTKRGQDVALRCDPISGHVSLYWYRQALGQGPEFLTYFNYEAQQDKSGLPNDRFSAERPEGSISTLTIQRTEQRDSAMYRCASSLERGTGELFFGEGSRLTVL.

In this sample, this clonotype turned up a few times. At one of its ends the junction is not consistent with the germline gene, which may arise from a read error. V usage is TRBV28 and J usage is TRBJ2-7; TRBD2 agrees at 11 bases. The CDR3 is made up of 15 amino acids. The germline V gene has CDR1 MDHEN and CDR2 SYDVKM. The CDR3: CANSSQTSGVYEQYF. The CDR3 nucleotides are TGTGCCAACAGTTCTCAGACTAGCGGGGTTTACGAGCAGTACTTC.

About this clonotype: This clone may be a read error of a much larger clone one base away. The rearrangement uses TRBV7-9 and TRBJ1-1, with 8 bases that match TRBD1. J lost 1 base, V lost 3 bases, and 4 bases had no gene match. The CDR3 runs to 15 residues. The germline V gene encodes CDR1 SEHNR and CDR2 FQNEAQ (reference sequence). The CDR3 protein is CASSFGQGRNTEAFF. CDR3 in DNA: TGTGCCAGCAGCTTCGGACAGGGAAGGAACACTGAAGCTTTCTTT.

This clonotype was observed a handful of times. CDR3: CASSRGTGTLNTEAFF. For the CDR3, the DNA is TGTGCCAGCAGCCGTGGGACAGGGACCTTGAACACTGAAGCTTTCTTT. This chain uses TRBV14 with TRBJ1-1, with 9 bases fitting TRBD1. There are 16 residues in the CDR3. The ends lost 4 bases at V and 0 bases at J; junction bases unmatched: 6. CDR1 and CDR2 from the germline V gene are SGHDN and FVKESK.

For the CDR3, the DNA is TGTGCCAGCAGCCCCACCCCAACAGGGAAGACGACTCACGAGCAGTACTTC. Its translation: CASSPTPTGKTTHEQYF. The V call is TRBV9, the J call TRBJ2-7; possible D gene TRBD1, 6 bases. The CDR3 loop spans 17 amino acids. Germline CDR1 SGDLS, CDR2 YYNGEE. The V and J ends lost 4 bases and 5 bases respectively, with 25 bases between them.

With respect to this clonotype: A clone one base away is much larger, so this may be a read error. The chain combines TRBV11-2 with TRBJ2-3; D call uncertain. The CDR3 sequence is 12 residues long. The V gene's germline CDR1 is SGHAT and CDR2 FQNNGV. The CDR3 spells CASSDNTDTHYF. The CDR3 DNA reads as TGTGCCAGCAGTGACAACACAGATACGCATTATTTT.

The table lists this clonotype with many counts. A single base is all that separates this from a far larger clone, so a read error is likely. The V call is TRBV7-9, the J call TRBJ2-1, with 9 bases lining up with TRBD1. The CDR3 spans 15 residues. Trimming took 1 base from V and 10 from J; bases not matched to a gene: 8. CDR1 is SEHNR and CDR2 is FQNEAQ in the germline V gene (reference sequence). The CDR3: CASSLEYGQGNEQFF. DNA for the CDR3: TGTGCCAGCAGCTTAGAATACGGACAGGGGAACGAGCAGTTCTTC.

In its sample, this clonotype was seen many times. The chain combines TRBV28 with TRBJ2-1, with D possibly matching TRBD2 (5 bases). Germline values: CDR1 MDHEN, CDR2 SYDVKM. Trimming took 6 bases from V and 2 from J, leaving 14 bases between them. The CDR3 is made up of 15 amino acids. In DNA, the CDR3 is TGTGCCAGCAGGCCCGCAGGACTTACCTACAATGAGCAGTTCTTC. Translating gives CASRPAGLTYNEQFF. The whole variable domain, filled in from reference TRBV28 and TRBJ2-1, reads DVKVTQSSRYLVKRTGEKVFLECVQDMDHENMFWYRQDPGLGLRLIYFSYDVKMKEKGDIPEGYSVSREKKERFSLILESASTNQTSMYLCASRPAGLTYNEQFFGPGTRLTVL.

Concerning this clonotype: A read error may account for a junction end that differs from germline. The V and J genes are TRBV10-1 and TRBJ2-2, with D perhaps matching TRBD2 (6 bases). The CDR3 is 18 amino acids. Germline CDR1 is WNHNN and CDR2 is SYGVQD (reference sequence). The CDR3 nucleotides read TGTGCCAGCAGTTACAGAGCGTTGAGTAGCGGTGGGACCGGGGAGCTGTTTTTT. Residues: CASSYRALSSGGTGELFF.

This clonotype was observed at least ten times. This chain connects TRBV5-4 to TRBJ2-7; 12 bases map to TRBD2. The CDR3 consists of 16 residues. CDR1 SGHNT and CDR2 YYREEE come from the germline V gene (reference sequence). Trimming cost V 4 bases and J 3 bases; bases outside gene matches: 8. As DNA, the CDR3 is TGTGCCAGCAGCCAGGGACTAGCGGGTGTCTTCTACGAGCAGTACTTC. Residues: CASSQGLAGVFYEQYF. The full variable domain, its missing parts supplied by reference TRBV5-4 and TRBJ2-7, is ETGVTQSPTHLIKTRGQQVTLRCSSQSGHNTVSWYQQALGQGPQFIFQYYREEENGRGNFPPRFSGLQFPNYSSELNVNALELDDSALYLCASSQGLAGVFYEQYFGPGTRLTVT.

This clonotype appeared many times. The rearrangement joins TRBV20-1 to TRBJ1-1; D gene ambiguous. V was clipped by 6 bases and J by 1 base, with 12 bases between them. The CDR3 is made up of 13 amino acids. CDR1 and CDR2 from the germline V gene are DFQATT and SNEGSKA (reference sequence). CDR3 loop: CSATERRNTEAFF. The CDR3 bases are TGCAGTGCCACTGAAAGAAGGAACACTGAAGCTTTCTTT.

This clonotype was observed many times. The chain carries TRBV27 and TRBJ2-5, with 11 bases aligning to TRBD2. With 7 bases clipped from V and 7 bases from J, the junction kept 14 bases outside the gene matches. CDR1 MNHEY and CDR2 SMNVEV come from the germline V gene (reference sequence). CDR3 length: 16 residues. CDR3 protein: CASTGVGTSGRRTQYF. The CDR3 bases are TGTGCCAGCACAGGTGTGGGGACTAGCGGAAGAAGGACCCAGTACTTC.

Turning to this clonotype: This may be a read error: a much more frequent sequence differs by one nucleotide. V and J are TRBV5-1 and TRBJ2-1; 7 bases line up with TRBD1. The CDR3 totals 14 residues. Trimming cost V 4 bases and J 10 bases; bases outside gene matches: 11. Germline lookup yields CDR1 SGHRS and CDR2 YFSETQ. The CDR3 DNA reads TGCGCCAGCAGCCCCTCGAACAGGGGACACGAGCAGTTCTTC. Translation: CASSPSNRGHEQFF.

As to this clonotype: A much larger clone lies a single base off, so this may be a read error. The rearrangement joins TRBV20-1 to TRBJ2-1; D gene ambiguous. From germline, CDR1 is DFQATT and CDR2 SNEGSKA (reference sequence). The germline V and J ends were trimmed by 0 bases and 2 bases, with 11 bases remaining between them. The CDR3 extends over 15 amino acids. The DNA of the CDR3 is TGCAGTGCTAGAGAGGGGTCCCTCCCCTACAATGAGCAGTTCTTC. Encoded protein: CSAREGSLPYNEQFF.